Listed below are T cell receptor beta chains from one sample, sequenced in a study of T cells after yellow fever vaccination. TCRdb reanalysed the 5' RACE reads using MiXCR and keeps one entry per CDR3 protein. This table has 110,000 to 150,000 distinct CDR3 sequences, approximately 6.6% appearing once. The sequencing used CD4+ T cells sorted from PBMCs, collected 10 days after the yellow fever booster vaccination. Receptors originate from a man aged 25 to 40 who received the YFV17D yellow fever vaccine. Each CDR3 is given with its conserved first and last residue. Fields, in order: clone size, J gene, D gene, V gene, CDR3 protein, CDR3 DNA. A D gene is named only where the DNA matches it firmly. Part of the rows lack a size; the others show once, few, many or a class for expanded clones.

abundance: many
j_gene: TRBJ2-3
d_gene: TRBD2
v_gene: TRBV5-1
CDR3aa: CASSGETSGNTDTQYF
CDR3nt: TGCGCCAGCAGCGGGGAGACTAGCGGGAACACAGATACGCAGTATTTT

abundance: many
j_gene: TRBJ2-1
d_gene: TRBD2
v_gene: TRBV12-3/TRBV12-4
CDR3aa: CASSSPGTSGNNEQFF
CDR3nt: TGTGCCAGCAGTTCCCCCGGGACTAGCGGAAACAATGAGCAGTTCTTC

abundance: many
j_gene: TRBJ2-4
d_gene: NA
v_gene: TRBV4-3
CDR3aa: CASSQDLIGRGAKNIQYF
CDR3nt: TGCGCCAGCAGCCAAGATTTAATTGGGAGAGGGGCCAAAAACATTCAGTACTTC

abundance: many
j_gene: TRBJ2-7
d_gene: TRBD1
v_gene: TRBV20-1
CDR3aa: CSAGTVLSYEQYF
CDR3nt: TGCAGTGCCGGGACAGTCTTATCCTACGAGCAGTACTTC

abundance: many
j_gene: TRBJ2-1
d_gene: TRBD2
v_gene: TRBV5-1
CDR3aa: CASSEGLAVNEQFF
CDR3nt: TGCGCCAGCAGCGAGGGACTAGCGGTCAATGAGCAGTTCTTC

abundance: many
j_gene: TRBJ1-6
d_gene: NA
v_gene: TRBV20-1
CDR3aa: CSATTSGLWNSPLHF
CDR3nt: TGCAGTGCTACTACATCAGGGCTCTGGAATTCACCCCTCCACTTT

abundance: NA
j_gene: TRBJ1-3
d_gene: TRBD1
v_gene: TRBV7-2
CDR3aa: CASSDDREDTIYF
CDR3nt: TGTGCCAGCAGCGATGACAGGGAGGACACCATATATTTT

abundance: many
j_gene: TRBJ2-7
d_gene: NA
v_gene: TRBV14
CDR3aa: CASSQREVRTYEQYF
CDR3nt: TGTGCCAGCAGCCAAAGGGAAGTTCGCACCTACGAGCAGTACTTC

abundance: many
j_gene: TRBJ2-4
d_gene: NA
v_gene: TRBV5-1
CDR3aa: CASSLSEIIDIQYF
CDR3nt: TGCGCCAGCAGCTTATCGGAGATTATAGACATTCAGTACTTC

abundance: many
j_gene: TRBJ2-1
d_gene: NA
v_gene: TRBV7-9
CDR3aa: CASSLENEQFF
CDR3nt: TGTGCCAGCAGCTTAGAAAATGAGCAGTTCTTC

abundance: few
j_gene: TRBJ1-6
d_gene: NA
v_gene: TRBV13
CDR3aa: CASSPWTRLYNSPLHF
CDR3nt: TGTGCCAGCAGCCCTTGGACAAGGCTTTATAATTCACCCCTCCACTTT

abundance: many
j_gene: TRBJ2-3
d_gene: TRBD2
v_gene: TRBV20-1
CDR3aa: CSARDRLAGLVGTQYF
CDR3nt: TGCAGTGCTAGAGATCGACTAGCGGGATTAGTAGGAACGCAGTATTTT

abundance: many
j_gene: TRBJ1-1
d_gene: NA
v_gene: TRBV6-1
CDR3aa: CASDLTGFTEAFF
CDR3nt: TGTGCCAGTGATCTCACAGGGTTCACTGAAGCTTTCTTT

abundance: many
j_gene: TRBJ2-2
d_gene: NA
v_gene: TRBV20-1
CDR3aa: CSARGTGELFF
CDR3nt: TGCAGTGCTAGGGGGACCGGGGAGCTGTTTTTT

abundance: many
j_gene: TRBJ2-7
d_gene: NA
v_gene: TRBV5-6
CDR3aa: CASRAPGGGEQYF
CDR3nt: TGTGCCAGCAGGGCCCCCGGGGGCGGCGAGCAGTACTTC

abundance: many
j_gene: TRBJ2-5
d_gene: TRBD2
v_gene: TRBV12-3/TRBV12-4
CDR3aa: CASSRTSGSETQYF
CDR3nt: TGTGCCAGCAGCCGAACTAGCGGATCGGAGACCCAGTACTTC

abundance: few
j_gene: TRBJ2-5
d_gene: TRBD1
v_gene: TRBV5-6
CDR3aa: CASSLGSLGGEGETQYF
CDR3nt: TGTGCCAGCAGCTTGGGCTCTCTAGGGGGCGAGGGAGAGACCCAGTACTTC

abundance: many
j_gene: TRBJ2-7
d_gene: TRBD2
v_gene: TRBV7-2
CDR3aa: CASGRAGGPGEQYF
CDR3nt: TGTGCCAGTGGAAGGGCGGGAGGCCCCGGGGAGCAGTACTTC

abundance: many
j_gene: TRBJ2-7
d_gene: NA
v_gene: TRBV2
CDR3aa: CATARGGNSYEQYF
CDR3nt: TGTGCCACTGCAAGGGGCGGGAACTCCTACGAGCAGTACTTC

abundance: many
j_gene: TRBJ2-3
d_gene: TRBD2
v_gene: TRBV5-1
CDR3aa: CASSSSGTGTDTQYF
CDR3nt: TGCGCCAGCAGCTCTAGCGGGACTGGCACAGATACGCAGTATTTT

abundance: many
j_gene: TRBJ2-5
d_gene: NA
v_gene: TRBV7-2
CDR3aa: CASSPLAGVGETQYF
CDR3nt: TGTGCCAGCAGTCCCCTCGCCGGGGTCGGGGAGACCCAGTACTTC

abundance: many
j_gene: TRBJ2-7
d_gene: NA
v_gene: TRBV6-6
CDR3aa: CASTPDLYHEQYF
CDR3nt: TGTGCCAGCACCCCTGATCTATACCACGAGCAGTACTTC

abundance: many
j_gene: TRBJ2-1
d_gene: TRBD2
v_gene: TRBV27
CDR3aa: CASCPGLAVYNEQFF
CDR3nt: TGTGCCAGCTGCCCTGGACTAGCGGTCTACAATGAGCAGTTCTTC

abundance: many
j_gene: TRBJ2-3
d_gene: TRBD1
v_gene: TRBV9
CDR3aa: CASSFSGTGTDTQYF
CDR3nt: TGTGCCAGCAGCTTTTCCGGGACAGGCACAGATACGCAGTATTTT

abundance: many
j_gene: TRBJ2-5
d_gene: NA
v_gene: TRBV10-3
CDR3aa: CAISPGTSGQTQYF
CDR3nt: TGTGCCATCAGCCCCGGGACCTCTGGACAGACCCAGTACTTC

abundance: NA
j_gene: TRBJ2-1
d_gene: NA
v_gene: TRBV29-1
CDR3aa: CSVERSTYNEQFF
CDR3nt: TGCAGCGTTGAAAGGTCTACCTACAATGAGCAGTTCTTC

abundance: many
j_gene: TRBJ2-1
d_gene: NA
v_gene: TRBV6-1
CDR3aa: CASSRTAGLSEQFF
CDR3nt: TGTGCCAGCAGCCGCACGGCGGGGCTAAGCGAGCAGTTCTTC

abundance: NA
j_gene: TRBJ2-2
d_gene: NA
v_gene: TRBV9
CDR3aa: CASSTAPGDTGELFF
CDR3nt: TGTGCCAGCAGCACCGCCCCAGGGGACACCGGGGAGCTGTTTTTT

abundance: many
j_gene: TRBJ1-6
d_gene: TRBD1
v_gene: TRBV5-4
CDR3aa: CASSYGQGGSSYNSPLHF
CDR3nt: TGTGCCAGCAGCTACGGACAGGGGGGAAGCTCCTATAATTCACCCCTCCACTTT

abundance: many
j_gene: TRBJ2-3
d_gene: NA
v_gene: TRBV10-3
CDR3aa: CAISSGDTQYF
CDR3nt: TGTGCCATCAGTAGCGGAGATACGCAGTATTTT

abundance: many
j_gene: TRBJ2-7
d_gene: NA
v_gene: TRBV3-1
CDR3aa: CASSRPTEFTQYF
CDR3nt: TGTGCCAGCAGCCGACCTACAGAATTCACACAGTACTTC

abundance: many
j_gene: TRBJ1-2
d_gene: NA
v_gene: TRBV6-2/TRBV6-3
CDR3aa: CASLKDKAYGYTF
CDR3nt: TGTGCCAGCTTGAAGGACAAAGCGTATGGCTACACCTTC

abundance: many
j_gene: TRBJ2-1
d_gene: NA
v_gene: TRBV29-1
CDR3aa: CSDQSGFEQFF
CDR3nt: TGCAGCGACCAATCAGGTTTTGAGCAGTTCTTC

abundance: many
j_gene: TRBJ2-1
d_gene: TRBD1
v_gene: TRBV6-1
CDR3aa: CASRTRDRGDNEQFF
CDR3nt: TGTGCCAGCAGGACCCGGGACAGGGGCGACAATGAGCAGTTCTTC

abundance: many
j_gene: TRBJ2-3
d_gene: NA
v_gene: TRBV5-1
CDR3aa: CASSLSAVSTDTQYF
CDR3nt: TGCGCCAGCAGCTTGTCAGCGGTTAGCACAGATACGCAGTATTTT

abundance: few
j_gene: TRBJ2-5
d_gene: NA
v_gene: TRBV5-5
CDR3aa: CASSWTPLGETQYF
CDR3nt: TGTGCCAGCAGCTGGACCCCCTTGGGTGAGACCCAGTACTTC

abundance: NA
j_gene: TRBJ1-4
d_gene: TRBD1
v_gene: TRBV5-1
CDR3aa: CASSLRTGGIEKLFF
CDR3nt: TGCGCCAGCAGCTTGAGGACAGGGGGCATTGAAAAACTGTTTTTT

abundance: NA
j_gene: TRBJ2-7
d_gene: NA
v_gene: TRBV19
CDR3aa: CASSKGSGTTLEQYF
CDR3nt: TGTGCCAGTAGTAAGGGATCCGGGACAACACTCGAGCAGTACTTC

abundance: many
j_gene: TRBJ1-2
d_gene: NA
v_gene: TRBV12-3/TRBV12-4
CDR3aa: CASLGGDGYTF
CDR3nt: TGTGCCAGCCTTGGCGGGGATGGCTACACCTTC

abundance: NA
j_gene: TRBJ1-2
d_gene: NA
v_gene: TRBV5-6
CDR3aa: CASSLPGRTGYGYTF
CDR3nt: TGTGCCAGCAGCTTGCCAGGGCGGACCGGCTATGGCTACACCTTC

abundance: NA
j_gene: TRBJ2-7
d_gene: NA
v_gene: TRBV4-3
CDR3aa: CASSQYRGSQYEQYF
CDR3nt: TGCGCCAGCAGCCAGTATAGGGGGAGTCAGTACGAGCAGTACTTC

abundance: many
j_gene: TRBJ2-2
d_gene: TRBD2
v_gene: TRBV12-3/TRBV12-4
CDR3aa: CASSSLGLAINTGELFF
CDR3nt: TGTGCCAGCAGTTCTCTCGGACTAGCGATAAACACCGGGGAGCTGTTTTTT

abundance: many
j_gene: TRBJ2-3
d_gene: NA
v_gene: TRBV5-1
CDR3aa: CASSPYNTYTQYF
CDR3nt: TGCGCCAGCAGCCCATACAACACTTATACGCAGTATTTT

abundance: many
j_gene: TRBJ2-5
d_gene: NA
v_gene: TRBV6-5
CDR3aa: CASSYRKSKETQYF
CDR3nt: TGTGCCAGCAGTTACCGCAAGTCCAAAGAGACCCAGTACTTC

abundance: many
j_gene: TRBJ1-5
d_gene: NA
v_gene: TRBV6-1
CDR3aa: CASSVTSNQPQHF
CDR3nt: TGTGCCAGCAGTGTGACGAGCAATCAGCCCCAGCATTTT

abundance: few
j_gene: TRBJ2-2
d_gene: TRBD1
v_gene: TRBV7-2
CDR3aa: CASSLGGLRTGELFF
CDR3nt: TGTGCCAGCAGCCTAGGGGGCTTGAGGACCGGGGAGCTGTTTTTT

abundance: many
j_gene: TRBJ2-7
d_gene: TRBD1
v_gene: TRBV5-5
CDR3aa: CASSLQGAREQYF
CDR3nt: TGTGCCAGCAGCCTACAGGGGGCGCGGGAGCAGTACTTC

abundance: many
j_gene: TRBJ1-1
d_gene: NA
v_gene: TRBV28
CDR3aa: CASREGGGAEAFF
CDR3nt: TGTGCCAGCAGAGAGGGCGGCGGCGCTGAAGCTTTCTTT

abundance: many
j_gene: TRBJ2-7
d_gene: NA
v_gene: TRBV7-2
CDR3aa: CASSLSGRSSYEQYF
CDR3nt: TGTGCCAGCAGCTTAAGCGGTCGAAGCTCCTACGAGCAGTACTTC

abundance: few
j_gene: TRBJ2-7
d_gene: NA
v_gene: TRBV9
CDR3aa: CASSSRESWFLYF
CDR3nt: TGTGCCAGCAGCTCAAGGGAGTCATGGTTTCTGTACTTC

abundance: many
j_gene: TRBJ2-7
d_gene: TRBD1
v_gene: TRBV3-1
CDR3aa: CASSQAGQETYEQYF
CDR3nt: TGTGCCAGCAGCCAAGCGGGACAGGAAACCTACGAGCAGTACTTC

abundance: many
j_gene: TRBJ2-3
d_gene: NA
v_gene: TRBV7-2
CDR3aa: CASSLEGGPYF
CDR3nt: TGTGCCAGCAGCTTAGAGGGGGGACCTTATTTT

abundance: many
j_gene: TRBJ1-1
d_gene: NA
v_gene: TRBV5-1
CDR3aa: CASSPQQGLIEAFF
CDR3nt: TGCGCCAGCAGCCCGCAACAGGGTTTGATTGAAGCTTTCTTT